This T cell receptor beta chain was recovered during a study of blood T cell repertoires in COVID-19. The overall study: Both acute and convalescent COVID-19 samples were obtained from the United States, Italy and Spain. The cDNA or gDNA used as material had been derived from T cells, B-cell-depleted T cells, or PBMCs.

Patients of the Seattle cohort, enrolled during active infection, were followed longitudinally. Germline-derived CDR1 and CDR2 are MNHNS and SASEGT. The V gene end was trimmed by 4 bases and the J gene end by 6 bases; junction bases not matched to a gene: 13. The CDR3 is made up of 17 amino acids. The data were produced by immunoSEQ multiplex PCR, yet TCRdb's version contains in-frame clones alone and is incomplete. The sample contains fewer than 250,000 clones, around 81% of which appear only once. Sequencing used peripheral blood. The clonotype comes from a man in his sixties with COVID-19, enrolled during active disease. This chain connects TRBV6-1 to TRBJ1-4; 8 nucleotides agree with TRBD1. CDR3 region: CASSGRDRIEAYEKLFF. CDR3 sequence (DNA): TGTGCCAGCAGTGGCCGGGACAGGATAGAGGCGTATGAAAAACTGTTTTTT.